The 29 T cell receptor beta chains below were found in one sample sequenced in a study of cytomegalovirus exposure and HLA in healthy donors. Use of 60 Vbeta and 13 Jbeta primers characterized the PCR. The assay was immunoSEQ multiplex PCR, and TCRdb's table has in-frame clones only and misses some. The sample shows more than 85,000 clones, roughly 80% of them seen only once. The source material was PBMCs. Receptor source: a young man in good health and CMV-seropositive.

The chain is built from TRBV2 and TRBJ1-5, with D maybe TRBD1 (5 bases). CDR1 SNHLY and CDR2 FYNNEI come from the germline V gene. V was cut by 2 bases and J by 2 bases, with 10 bases left in between. The CDR3 covers 15 residues. The CDR3 spells CASSEIGTRNQPQHF. The CDR3 DNA sequence: TGTGCCAGCAGTGAAATCGGGACTCGCAATCAGCCCCAGCATTTT.

The chain joins TRBV30 to TRBJ1-6; 11 bases align to TRBD1. Germline lookup yields CDR1 GTSNPN and CDR2 SVGIG (reference sequence). V was pared by 0 bases and J by 4 bases, with 5 bases of the junction left unmatched. The CDR3 has 17 amino acids. The CDR3 DNA is TGTGCCTGGAGTGTAAAAGGGACAGGGGGTTATAATTCACCCCTCCACTTT. Protein: CAWSVKGTGGYNSPLHF.

This sequence joins TRBV19 and TRBJ1-2; possibly TRBD1 for D (6 bases). CDR1 is LNHDA and CDR2 is SQIVND in the germline V gene (reference sequence). CDR3 length: 15 amino acids. Trimming stripped 6 bases from V and 0 bases from J, with 14 bases between. The CDR3 protein is CASSPSTGANYGYTF. Here the CDR3 DNA reads TGTGCCAGTAGCCCATCGACAGGAGCTAACTATGGCTACACCTTC.

The rearrangement uses TRBV27 and TRBJ2-2; 8 nucleotides align to TRBD2. CDR1 is MNHEY, CDR2 SMNVEV, per germline (reference sequence). V dropped 6 bases and J dropped 8; count of bases not matched to a gene: 11. This CDR3 is built from 15 residues. The CDR3, as DNA: TGTGCCAGCAGACCCGGGACTAGTCCCTCTGGGGAGCTGTTTTTT. It specifies CASRPGTSPSGELFF.

CDR3 in amino acids: CASSVGQGGTEAFF. The CDR3 DNA sequence: TGTGCCAGCAGCGTCGGACAGGGAGGGACTGAAGCTTTCTTT. The V and J genes are TRBV11-2 and TRBJ1-1, with TRBD1 identical over 8 bases. Germline-derived CDR1 and CDR2 are SGHAT and FQNNGV. The CDR3 is 14 amino acids. Trimming removed 5 bases from V and 5 bases from J; junction bases left unmatched: 7. The full variable domain, rest sourced from reference TRBV11-2 and TRBJ1-1, is EAGVAQSPRYKIIEKRQSVAFWCNPISGHATLYWYQQILGQGPKLLIQFQNNGVVDDSQLPKDRFSAERLKGVDSTLKIQPAKLEDSAVYLCASSVGQGGTEAFFGQGTRLTVV.

The V call is TRBV11-2, the J call TRBJ1-1; 11 bases map to TRBD1. Germline CDR1 SGHAT, CDR2 FQNNGV. The CDR3 has 15 amino acids. Trimming cost V 6 bases and J 4 bases; bases outside gene matches: 7. CDR3 protein: CASRGGTGGSTEAFF. The CDR3 nucleotides read TGTGCCAGCAGGGGAGGGACAGGGGGTAGCACTGAAGCTTTCTTT.

This clone showed up just a few times. The sample holds other DNA sequences that translate to the same CDR3. The rearrangement joins TRBV4-3 to TRBJ1-5; D remains ambiguous. The V end was cut by 0 bases, the J end by 4 bases, with 4 bases between. CDR1 is LGHNA and CDR2 is YSLEER in the germline V gene. The CDR3 extends over 13 amino acids. CDR3 coding DNA: TGCGCCAGCAGCCAAGACAGGAATCAGCCCCAGCATTTT. Amino acids: CASSQDRNQPQHF.

The rearrangement links TRBV5-1 to TRBJ1-3, with TRBD1 matching 12 bases. The germline V gene encodes CDR1 SGHRS and CDR2 YFSETQ. V shed 4 bases and J 2 bases; nucleotides not matched to a gene: 4. The CDR3 is 16 amino acids. DNA for the CDR3: TGCGCCAGCAGCGATGGGACAGGGGGCACTGGAAACACCATATATTTT. The encoded protein is CASSDGTGGTGNTIYF.

CDR3 residues: CASRALSPLHF. CDR3 DNA sequence: TGTGCCAGCAGAGCGTTGTCACCCCTCCACTTT. This rearrangement joins TRBV2 to TRBJ1-6; D is unresolved. Trimming took 6 bases from V and 10 from J, leaving 7 bases between them. This CDR3 has 11 amino acids. Germline V CDR1 and CDR2: SNHLY, FYNNEI. The full variable domain, with the rest looked up from reference TRBV2 and TRBJ1-6, is EPEVTQTPSHQVTQMGQEVILRCVPISNHLYFYWYRQILGQKVEFLVSFYNNEISEKSEIFDDQFSVERPDGSNFTLKIRSTKLEDSAMYFCASRALSPLHFGNGTRLTVT.

CDR3 coding DNA: TGTGCCAGCAGCGGACAGGTCGACTATGGCTACACCTTC. This gives the protein CASSGQVDYGYTF. V gene TRBV2 combines with J gene TRBJ1-2; 7 bases agree with TRBD1. The ends lost 6 bases at V and 3 bases at J; junction bases unmatched: 4. The CDR3 length is 13 residues. Germline V gives CDR1 SNHLY, CDR2 FYNNEI. Based on the CDR3 plus reference TRBV2 and TRBJ1-2, the full variable domain is EPEVTQTPSHQVTQMGQEVILRCVPISNHLYFYWYRQILGQKVEFLVSFYNNEISEKSEIFDDQFSVERPDGSNFTLKIRSTKLEDSAMYFCASSGQVDYGYTFGSGTRLTVV.

The J gene is TRBJ2-5, the V gene TRBV10-1; TRBD1 might be the D (6 bases). This CDR3 has 17 residues. CDR1 WNHNN and CDR2 SYGVQD come from the germline V gene (reference sequence). V dropped 0 bases and J dropped 3 bases, with 17 bases sitting between them. The CDR3 nucleotides read TGCGCCAGCAGTGAGTCCACCCTGACAGGAGACGAAGAGACCCAGTACTTC. It is translated as CASSESTLTGDEETQYF.

The V call is TRBV4-2, the J call TRBJ1-2, with unresolved D. Per the germline V gene, CDR1 is LGHNA and CDR2 is YNFKEQ. This CDR3 region has 14 residues. With 4 bases removed from V and 0 bases from J, the gap between germline ends came to 9 bases. CDR3 in DNA: TGTGCCAGCAGCCCCTCACCAGCTAACTATGGCTACACCTTC. Encoded protein: CASSPSPANYGYTF.

V and J are TRBV5-1 and TRBJ2-1, with 10 positions matching TRBD1. Germline CDR1 SGHRS, CDR2 YFSETQ. This CDR3 contains 16 residues. J gave up 6 bases and V 0 bases, and 6 bases lay outside the gene matches. The CDR3 DNA follows: TGCGCCAGCAGCTTGGCATCCGGGACAGGGGTCAATGAGCAGTTCTTC. This codes for CASSLASGTGVNEQFF.

This clone was counted between two and nine times. The CDR3, as DNA: TGTGCCAGCAGCCAGATACGACAGGGCCCAAACACTGAAGCTTTCTTT. Its translation is CASSQIRQGPNTEAFF. V is TRBV4-2 and J is TRBJ1-1; TRBD1 aligns across 7 bases. V dropped 3 bases and J dropped 2; count of bases not matched to a gene: 9. This CDR3 has 16 amino acids. CDR1 and CDR2 from the germline V gene are LGHNA and YNFKEQ.

The rearrangement uses TRBV5-6 and TRBJ2-7; 7 bases are a match to TRBD2. The ends lost 1 base at V and 1 base at J; junction bases unmatched: 2. CDR1 SGHDT and CDR2 YYEEEE come from the germline V gene. The CDR3 has 14 residues. CDR3 nucleotides: TGTGCCAGCAGCTTGAACGGGGGGTCCTACGAGCAGTACTTC. The encoded protein is CASSLNGGSYEQYF. The full variable domain, rest sourced from reference TRBV5-6 and TRBJ2-7, is DAGVTQSPTHLIKTRGQQVTLRCSPKSGHDTVSWYQQALGQGPQFIFQYYEEEERQRGNFPDRFSGHQFPNYSSELNVNALLLGDSALYLCASSLNGGSYEQYFGPGTRLTVT.

This clone was seen many times. This rearrangement joins TRBV29-1 to TRBJ1-1; TRBD1 aligns across 12 bases. The CDR3 totals 17 residues. The V and J ends lost 6 bases and 2 bases, in that order; junction bases with no gene match: 13. Germline CDR1 SQVTM, CDR2 ANQGSEA. The CDR3 nucleotides are TGCAGCGTAGTACCGGGACAGGGGGCTGTTCCTAACACTGAAGCTTTCTTT. This gives the protein CSVVPGQGAVPNTEAFF.

CDR3 in amino acids: CASSATGNSYEQYF. The CDR3 DNA reads TGTGCCAGCAGCGCGACAGGGAACTCCTACGAGCAGTACTTC. The chain is built from TRBV7-8 and TRBJ2-7, with TRBD1 identical over 7 bases. Germline V gives CDR1 SGHVS, CDR2 FQNEAQ. CDR3 length: 14 residues. Trimming removed 5 bases from V and 0 bases from J; junction bases left unmatched: 4. Based on the CDR3 plus reference TRBV7-8 and TRBJ2-7, the full variable domain is GAGVSQSPRYKVAKRGQDVALRCDPISGHVSLFWYQQALGQGPEFLTYFQNEAQLDKSGLPSDRFFAERPEGSVSTLKIQRTQQEDSAVYLCASSATGNSYEQYFGPGTRLTVT.

This clone was counted a single time. V usage is TRBV11-3 and J usage is TRBJ1-2; 7 bases line up with TRBD1. The germline CDR1 and CDR2 sequences are SGHNT and YENEEA. The CDR3 has 15 residues. V dropped 2 bases and J dropped 6; count of bases not matched to a gene: 9. The CDR3 region has the DNA TGTGCCAGCAGCTTAAACCCCGGGACAGATCATGGCTACACCTTC. Amino acids: CASSLNPGTDHGYTF.

The V and J genes are TRBV19 and TRBJ2-1; D possibly corresponds to TRBD1 (6 bases). The CDR3 loop spans 16 amino acids. V was clipped by 1 base and J by 0 bases, with 10 bases between them. Germline V gene lookup returns CDR1 LNHDA and CDR2 SQIVND (reference sequence). In DNA, the CDR3 is TGTGCCAGTAGTATAGGGGCAGGGGTCTCCTACAATGAGCAGTTCTTC. Translation: CASSIGAGVSYNEQFF.

The chain links TRBV25-1 to TRBJ2-4; D might be TRBD1 (8 bases). V was pared by 3 bases and J by 5 bases, with 17 bases between. CDR1 and CDR2 (germline): MGHDK, SYGVNS. The CDR3 consists of 16 residues. DNA of the CDR3: TGTGCCAGCAGTGAGCCTAGACAGGGGAGGGAAAACATTCAGTACTTC. Translated: CASSEPRQGRENIQYF.

This sequence joins TRBV11-2 and TRBJ2-5; TRBD2 aligns across 7 bases. From germline, CDR1 is SGHAT and CDR2 FQNNGV. The CDR3 loop spans 14 amino acids. J gave up 5 bases and V 5 bases, and 8 bases lay outside the gene matches. The chain's CDR3 is CASSGLGALETQYF. The CDR3 nucleotides read TGTGCCAGCAGCGGACTAGGGGCGCTGGAGACCCAGTACTTC.

This clone was counted a few times. The V gene is TRBV7-3, the J gene TRBJ2-1, with D perhaps TRBD2 (7 bases). The germline CDR1 and CDR2 sequences are SGHTA and FQGTGA. With 8 bases removed from V and 8 bases from J, the gap between germline ends came to 19 bases. This CDR3 spans 14 amino acids. CDR3 amino acids: CASAKGGVQDEQFF. The DNA of the CDR3 is TGTGCCAGCGCCAAAGGGGGGGTGCAAGATGAGCAGTTCTTC. Complete variable domain (other parts from reference TRBV7-3 and TRBJ2-1): GAGVSQTPSNKVTEKGKYVELRCDPISGHTALYWYRQSLGQGPEFLIYFQGTGAADDSGLPNDRFFAVRPEGSVSTLKIQRTERGDSAVYLCASAKGGVQDEQFFGPGTRLTVL.

Concerning this clone: An end of the junction differs from the germline gene, which may be a read error. The CDR3 is CSSRDSRYEQYF. CDR3 nucleotide sequence: TGTTCCAGCCGGGACTCGCGATACGAGCAGTACTTC. The J gene is TRBJ2-7, the V gene TRBV7-9; maybe TRBD2 (6 bases). This CDR3 is 12 amino acids long. Germline V gene lookup returns CDR1 SEHNR and CDR2 FQNEAQ (reference sequence).

This chain joins TRBV5-1 and TRBJ2-3; 15 bases are a match to TRBD2. This CDR3 is built from 16 residues. Germline-derived CDR1 and CDR2 are SGHRS and YFSETQ. The trim removed 4 bases at V and 5 bases at J, leaving 5 bases unmatched. The CDR3 DNA is TGCGCCAGCAGCCCGGGACTAGCGGGGGGCCGAGATACGCAGTATTTT. Encoded protein: CASSPGLAGGRDTQYF.

The chain has TRBV30 and TRBJ1-6, with TRBD1 matching 7 bases. Germline V gene lookup returns CDR1 GTSNPN and CDR2 SVGIG (reference sequence). This CDR3 is built from 16 residues. With V trimmed by 3 bases and J by 7 bases, 12 bases remained unmatched. The chain's CDR3 is CAWSVPQGFTNSPLHF. In DNA form, the CDR3 reads TGTGCCTGGAGCGTTCCACAGGGGTTTACAAATTCACCCCTCCACTTT.

This chain's CDR3 is CASSRGGANTDTQYF. The CDR3 region has the DNA TGTGCCAGCAGCCGCGGGGGGGCGAACACAGATACGCAGTATTTT. The V and J genes are TRBV4-2 and TRBJ2-3, with TRBD2 identical over 9 bases. This CDR3 has 15 amino acids. Per the germline V gene, CDR1 is LGHNA and CDR2 is YNFKEQ. J lost 2 bases, V lost 4 bases, and 4 bases had no gene match.

The gene calls are TRBV9 and TRBJ2-1; no clear D gene. V was clipped by 3 bases and J by 2 bases, with 12 bases between them. The CDR3 consists of 15 residues. Per the germline V gene, CDR1 is SGDLS and CDR2 is YYNGEE. The CDR3 loop is CASSEDLGPYNEQFF. CDR3 DNA: TGTGCCAGCAGCGAAGACCTGGGCCCCTACAATGAGCAGTTCTTC.

V is TRBV27 and J is TRBJ1-4; 8 nucleotides line up with TRBD1. Germline lookup yields CDR1 MNHEY and CDR2 SMNVEV (reference sequence). J lost 3 bases, V lost 6 bases, and 3 bases had no gene match. The CDR3 has 14 residues. The CDR3 is CASRQTGANEKLFF. The CDR3 region has the DNA TGTGCCAGCAGACAGACAGGGGCTAATGAAAAACTGTTTTTT.

This chain uses TRBV19 with TRBJ2-3, with D maybe TRBD2 (6 bases). The germline V gene encodes CDR1 LNHDA and CDR2 SQIVND (reference sequence). The V gene lost 3 bases and the J gene lost 0 bases, with 16 bases spanning the gap. The CDR3 has 17 amino acids. CDR3: CASSILTSTLSTDTQYF. The DNA of the CDR3 is TGTGCCAGTAGTATTCTTACTAGCACCCTGAGCACAGATACGCAGTATTTT.